Below are 30 T cell receptor beta chains sequenced from a single sample in a study of vaccination and CD4 T cells after COVID-19 (dated by TCRdb to 2021 to 2024). These TCRs are of unknown antigen specificity. Libraries were made using PCR. Reads for this sample came from an Illumina iSeq 100. DNA from cultured CD4+ T cells underwent TCR sequencing with the Oncomine TCR Beta short-read assay at the Johns Hopkins FTIC core. The public reads were reprocessed in TCRdb via fastp at Q25 and MiXCR, keeping in-frame beta chains. Every entry covers one CDR3 protein and lists the most common genes and DNA from its rows. The sample table records about 14,000 distinct CDR3 sequences; roughly 54% of these occur just once. The ten largest clones represent roughly 8.4% of the sample. What the treatment or condition label conveys for this sample: approximately 10-day PBMC culture with coronavirus spike peptide pools or control peptides (ViraFEST assay).

The starting material was CD4+ T cells from blood, cultured in vitro, obtained before SARS-CoV-2 vaccination. These receptors all come from a human donor who had recovered from COVID-19.

This clonotype was counted between two and nine times. This chain connects TRBV7-2 to TRBJ2-1; D remains unclear. Trimming pared 7 bases from V and 7 bases from J, leaving 17 bases between. The CDR3 loop spans 14 amino acids. The V gene's germline CDR1 is SGHTA and CDR2 FQGNSA. The CDR3 nucleotides read TGTGCCAGCACCCCCTCCCGGGTCGGGAATGAGCAGTTCTTC. This encodes CASTPSRVGNEQFF.

About this clonotype itself: Relative to the germline gene, one junction end is altered; a read error may explain this. The J gene is TRBJ2-7, the V gene TRBV5-5; D is undetermined. Per the germline V gene, CDR1 is SGHKS and CDR2 is YYEKEE (reference sequence). The CDR3 covers 13 residues. The CDR3 here is CASSLDTWGKKDF. The CDR3, as DNA: TGTGCCAGCAGCTTGGATACTTGGGGAAAGAAGGACTTC. Full variable domain (outside the CDR3, taken from reference TRBV5-5 and TRBJ2-7): DAGVTQSPTHLIKTRGQQVTLRCSPISGHKSVSWYQQVLGQGPQFIFQYYEKEERGRGNFPDRFSARQFPNYSSELNVNALLLGDSALYLCASSLDTWGKKDFGPGTRLTVT.

This clonotype has a handful of counts. The J gene is TRBJ2-7, the V gene TRBV28, with TRBD2 matching 8 bases. Looked up from germline, CDR1 is MDHEN and CDR2 is SYDVKM. After removal of 6 bases from V and 1 base from J, the junction contained 8 bases not matched to a gene. The CDR3 length is 15 residues. The CDR3 DNA is TGTGCCAGCAGGCGAAGCGGGAGTACGTCCTACGAGCAGTACTTC. The encoded protein is CASRRSGSTSYEQYF.

A few counts support this clonotype. V gene TRBV28 combines with J gene TRBJ1-2; no firm D call. The CDR3 contains 15 residues. Between the trimmed V and J ends, which lost 7 bases and 7 bases, there was a span of 22 bases. The germline CDR1 and CDR2 sequences are MDHEN and SYDVKM. The chain's CDR3 is CASTITRGNLGGYTF. The CDR3 DNA is TGTGCCAGCACAATCACACGGGGTAATCTTGGTGGCTACACCTTC.

The rearrangement uses TRBV11-3 and TRBJ2-7, with a possible D match to TRBD1 (5 bases). The length of the CDR3 is 16 residues. Trimming removed 2 bases at V and 0 bases at J, with 14 bases between. CDR1 is SGHNT and CDR2 is YENEEA in the germline V gene. The CDR3, as DNA: TGTGCCAGCAGCTTATCAGGACACGCGGTCTCCTACGAGCAGTACTTC. This gives the protein CASSLSGHAVSYEQYF.

The chain is built from TRBV7-8 and TRBJ1-1; D unresolved. Trimming stripped 5 bases from V and 0 bases from J, with 19 bases between. The CDR3 loop spans 17 amino acids. The germline CDR1 and CDR2 sequences are SGHVS and FQNEAQ. CDR3 protein: CASSQPSRDLMNTEAFF. CDR3 bases: TGTGCCAGCAGCCAACCCTCAAGGGATCTCATGAACACTGAAGCTTTCTTT.

The chain is built from TRBV7-8 and TRBJ2-3; TRBD2 matches 10 bases. V gave up 5 bases and J gave up 5 bases; unmatched junction bases: 19. There are 19 residues in the CDR3. CDR1 and CDR2 from the germline V gene are SGHVS and FQNEAQ. CDR3 sequence reads: CASSPTRMFSGRAKDTQYF. The CDR3 DNA reads TGTGCCAGCAGCCCCACGCGGATGTTCAGCGGGAGGGCCAAAGATACGCAGTATTTT.

The genes are TRBV11-2 and TRBJ2-5, with D perhaps matching TRBD2 (5 bases). The CDR3 contains 14 residues. Trimming took off 6 bases at V and 2 bases at J, with 13 bases between the two ends. Looked up from germline, CDR1 is SGHAT and CDR2 is FQNNGV. Here the CDR3 reads CASSLVTGQETQYF. The CDR3 DNA reads as TGTGCCAGCAGTCTTGTGACGGGACAAGAGACCCAGTACTTC.

V is TRBV28 and J is TRBJ1-4; D might be TRBD1 (6 bases). This CDR3 spans 14 amino acids. Germline values: CDR1 MDHEN, CDR2 SYDVKM. Trimming cost V 5 bases and J 5 bases, with 12 bases left between them. The CDR3 region has the DNA TGTGCCAGCAGTACAGGGACCAAGAATGAAAAACTGTTTTTT. It encodes CASSTGTKNEKLFF.

This sequence joins TRBV11-3 and TRBJ2-4; D is unresolved. This CDR3 has 15 amino acids. CDR1 is SGHNT, CDR2 YENEEA, per germline. V lost 1 base to trimming and J lost 0 bases, with 7 bases between them. The CDR3 coding sequence is TGTGCCAGCAGCTTAGGTGGGGTAGCCAAAAACATTCAGTACTTC. It specifies CASSLGGVAKNIQYF.

In regard to this clonotype: A much larger clone sits a single nucleotide away, making a read error possible. The V and J genes are TRBV28 and TRBJ1-6; TRBD1 agrees at 8 bases. This CDR3 is 15 amino acids long. Germline values: CDR1 MDHEN, CDR2 SYDVKM. The chain's CDR3 is CASGLSGTGNSPLHF. CDR3 DNA sequence: TGTGCCAGCGGTTTATCCGGGACAGGAAATTCACCCCTCCACTTT.

The chain uses TRBV28 and TRBJ1-5; TRBD1 matches 7 bases. CDR1 is MDHEN, CDR2 SYDVKM, per germline. Germline trimming cut 5 bases from V and 2 bases from J; bases unmatched to any gene: 9. There are 16 residues in the CDR3. CDR3 nucleotide sequence: TGTGCCAGCAGTCGCCGACAGGGTTGGGGCAATCAGCCCCAGCATTTT. It specifies CASSRRQGWGNQPQHF.

The V and J genes are TRBV20-1 and TRBJ1-1, with D possibly TRBD1 on 6 matching bases. The CDR3 spans 15 residues. The germline CDR1 and CDR2 sequences are DFQATT and SNEGSKA (reference sequence). Trimming removed 0 bases at V and 0 bases at J, with 11 bases between. CDR3 sequence: CSARDPAGVNTEAFF. In DNA form, the CDR3 reads TGCAGTGCTAGAGATCCGGCAGGGGTGAACACTGAAGCTTTCTTT.

The chain carries TRBV5-4 and TRBJ1-2; D uncertain. The V gene lost 5 bases and the J gene lost 8 bases, with 13 bases spanning the gap. The CDR3 extends over 12 amino acids. Germline loops: CDR1 SGHNT, CDR2 YYREEE (reference sequence). CDR3 region: CASSRGGDGYTF. In DNA form, the CDR3 reads TGTGCCAGCAGTAGAGGAGGCGACGGCTACACCTTC.

J is TRBJ2-1 and V is TRBV20-1; maybe TRBD1 (5 bases). This CDR3 has 14 amino acids. V dropped 3 bases and J dropped 4 bases, with 13 bases sitting between them. Germline V lookup: CDR1 DFQATT, CDR2 SNEGSKA (reference sequence). CDR3 in DNA: TGCAGTGCTAGGATCGGGCAGGGATACAATGAGCAGTTCTTC. Its protein is CSARIGQGYNEQFF.

The V gene is TRBV20-1, the J gene TRBJ2-7, with TRBD1 identical over 7 bases. This CDR3 contains 13 residues. Losses at the gene ends were 5 bases for V and 3 bases for J; bases not matched to a gene: 7. Per the germline V gene, CDR1 is DFQATT and CDR2 is SNEGSKA (reference sequence). The CDR3 loop reads CSARQGGVYEQYF. DNA of the CDR3: TGCAGTGCTCGACAGGGTGGGGTCTACGAGCAGTACTTC.

This chain uses TRBV5-1 with TRBJ2-5, with D possibly TRBD1 on 6 matching bases. The CDR3 has 15 residues. Germline CDR1 is SGHRS and CDR2 is YFSETQ. V lost 0 bases to trimming and J lost 4 bases, with 13 bases between them. CDR3 residues: CASSLETGLGETQYF. The CDR3 nucleotides read TGCGCCAGCAGCTTGGAAACAGGGTTGGGAGAGACCCAGTACTTC.

J is TRBJ1-3 and V is TRBV7-2, with 8 bases fitting TRBD1. This CDR3 has 14 amino acids. Trimming cost V 5 bases and J 2 bases; bases outside gene matches: 2. CDR1 SGHTA and CDR2 FQGNSA come from the germline V gene. CDR3: CASSADRAGNTIYF. The CDR3 DNA follows: TGTGCCAGCAGCGCGGACAGGGCTGGAAACACCATATATTTT. Using reference TRBV7-2 and TRBJ1-3 for the parts outside the CDR3, the full variable domain is GAGVSQSPSNKVTEKGKDVELRCDPISGHTALYWYRQSLGQGLEFLIYFQGNSAPDKSGLPSDRFSAERTGGSVSTLTIQRTQQEDSAVYLCASSADRAGNTIYFGEGSWLTVV.

CDR3 coding DNA: TGTGCCACAGGACAGCTTCCTTTATATAGCAATCAGCCCCAGCATTTT. Translating it yields CATGQLPLYSNQPQHF. This chain connects TRBV27 to TRBJ1-5; a possible D gene is TRBD1 (6 bases). V lost 10 bases and J lost 0, with 19 bases in between. The CDR3 runs to 16 residues. Germline-derived CDR1 and CDR2 are MNHEY and SMNVEV (reference sequence).

The genes are TRBV7-9 and TRBJ1-1; D is possibly TRBD1 (5 bases). Trimming removed 2 bases at V and 5 bases at J, with 12 bases between. Germline assignment: CDR1 SEHNR and CDR2 FQNEAQ (reference sequence). The CDR3 totals 14 residues. CDR3 protein: CASSLQSGGTEAFF. The CDR3 region has the DNA TGTGCCAGCAGCTTACAGTCCGGGGGTACTGAAGCTTTCTTT.

This clonotype was seen a handful of times. The chain combines TRBV6-1 with TRBJ1-1; 7 bases agree with TRBD1. Germline trimming cut 5 bases from V and 3 bases from J; bases unmatched to any gene: 3. The germline V gene encodes CDR1 MNHNS and CDR2 SASEGT. This CDR3 has 13 residues. In DNA, the CDR3 is TGTGCCAGCAGTACAGGGACAGACACTGAAGCTTTCTTT. Amino acids: CASSTGTDTEAFF.

This chain joins TRBV7-2 and TRBJ1-1, with D possibly matching TRBD1 (6 bases). The ends were cut back, 4 bases at V and 1 base at J, with 10 bases in the middle. The V gene's germline CDR1 is SGHTA and CDR2 FQGNSA. This CDR3 region has 14 residues. The CDR3 loop is CASSSGHANTEAFF. The CDR3 DNA reads as TGTGCCAGCAGCTCGGGACACGCGAACACTGAAGCTTTCTTT.

This clonotype was counted a single time. V gene TRBV6-1 combines with J gene TRBJ1-1; the D is unclear. The CDR3 length is 14 residues. From germline, CDR1 is MNHNS and CDR2 SASEGT. Trimming took 5 bases from V and 9 from J, leaving 19 bases between them. CDR3 sequence: CASSRTSESTKAFF. The CDR3, as DNA: TGTGCCAGCAGTCGAACCTCAGAAAGTACCAAAGCTTTCTTT.

V usage is TRBV6-1 and J usage is TRBJ1-5; no clear D. Trimming cost V 0 bases and J 4 bases, with 7 bases left between them. Germline-derived CDR1 and CDR2 are MNHNS and SASEGT. CDR3 length: 14 residues. The CDR3 loop reads CASSEAWSNQPQHF. Written as DNA, the CDR3 is TGTGCCAGCAGTGAAGCGTGGAGTAATCAGCCCCAGCATTTT.

The chain has TRBV20-1 and TRBJ2-3; no clear D. The germline V gene has CDR1 DFQATT and CDR2 SNEGSKA (reference sequence). There are 11 residues in the CDR3. The V gene lost 4 bases and the J gene lost 4 bases, with 6 bases spanning the gap. Here the CDR3 DNA reads TGCAGTGCTACTTATCCAGATACGCAGTATTTT. Its translation is CSATYPDTQYF.

The V and J genes are TRBV7-8 and TRBJ2-2; D ambiguous. In germline, CDR1 is SGHVS, CDR2 FQNEAQ. The germline V and J ends were trimmed by 5 bases and 1 base, with 11 bases remaining between them. The CDR3 is 15 residues long. CDR3 loop: CASSPLDGNTGELFF. CDR3 coding DNA: TGTGCCAGCAGCCCCCTTGACGGGAACACCGGGGAGCTGTTTTTT.

The chain carries TRBV20-1 and TRBJ1-2; D remains unclear. Germline CDR1 and CDR2: DFQATT and SNEGSKA (reference sequence). The CDR3 loop spans 13 amino acids. Trimming shortened V by 1 base and J by 0 bases, and 6 bases separated the two germline ends. The DNA for the CDR3 is TGCAGTGCTAGAGCAGCGGCTAACTATGGCTACACCTTC. Its protein product is CSARAAANYGYTF.

The sample holds a few counts of this clonotype. The chain combines TRBV15 with TRBJ1-1; no clear D gene. Germline values: CDR1 LNHNV, CDR2 YYDKDF (reference sequence). This CDR3 comprises 13 residues. The V end lost 3 bases, the J end lost 4 bases, and 9 bases lay between the germline ends. CDR3 nucleotide sequence: TGTGCCACCAGCAGGGCTTTCGCCACTGAAGCTTTCTTT. Protein product: CATSRAFATEAFF.

This clonotype has more than one count but fewer than ten. The CDR3 nucleotides are TGTGCCAGCAGTGAAAGGCGGGGACTAGCGGGAGGGCCCCCCTACGAGCAGTACTTC. Its protein product is CASSERRGLAGGPPYEQYF. The chain employs TRBV2 and TRBJ2-7, with TRBD2 identical over 16 bases. Trimming cost V 2 bases and J 2 bases; bases outside gene matches: 9. The germline V gene has CDR1 SNHLY and CDR2 FYNNEI. The CDR3 contains 19 residues.

V is TRBV28 and J is TRBJ1-5, with 7 bases fitting TRBD1. J gave up 6 bases and V 4 bases, and 6 bases lay outside the gene matches. The germline V gene has CDR1 MDHEN and CDR2 SYDVKM. This CDR3 region has 14 residues. The CDR3 DNA reads as TGTGCCAGCAGTTCAGGGACAGCTGGTCAGCCCCAGCATTTT. This translates into CASSSGTAGQPQHF.